The T cell receptor beta chain under discussion was sequenced for a study of tumor and adjacent non-tumor tissue in lung cancer. The CDR3 length is 13 residues. The germline V gene encodes CDR1 MNHEY and CDR2 SVGEGT. This clonotype was observed a single time. The junction shows a germline mismatch at one end, possibly a read error. A modified ARM-PCR protocol with three rounds of nested PCR amplified TCRbeta. Via MiXCR, TCRdb re-called the multiplex PCR reads, giving one row per CDR3 protein. The table shows 100,000 to 150,000 distinct CDR3 sequences, with around three fifths occurring only once. The template was RNA from unsorted bulk tissue.

The rearrangement joins TRBV6-2 or TRBV6-3 to TRBJ1-4; D remains unclear. The TCR was taken from a man aged 25-40 years with non-small cell lung cancer. The sequenced sample was lung tumor tissue. Written as DNA, the CDR3 is TGTGCAAGCAGTTCCTCAGGTCTCGGAAAACAGTTTTTT. Its protein product is CASSSSGLGKQFF.